This T cell receptor beta chain is drawn from a study of cytomegalovirus exposure and HLA in healthy donors. Study at large: In an early release, HLA-typed donors contributed approximately 80 million unique TCR sequences. Study findings and constraints: CMV serostatus was the only immune exposure information that was available. Across all donors, roughly uniform sequencing depth was an assumption of the presence/absence analyses. A later analysis linked a missense DCLRE1C variant to TCR beta V- and J-gene trimming.

CDR3 size: 16 residues. V lost 3 bases, J lost 4 bases, and 9 bases stayed unmatched. Germline lookup yields CDR1 KGHSH and CDR2 LQKENI. The PCR ran on 60 Vbeta and 13 Jbeta primers. Sequenced by immunoSEQ multiplex PCR; TCRdb stores in-frame clones only, minus some. The data show about 130,000 clones, approximately 80% seen once. This clone was picked up a small number of times. Its antigen is unidentified. Material for sequencing was PBMCs. V usage is TRBV18 and J usage is TRBJ1-3; 7 positions agree with TRBD1. The receptor comes from a male donor in good health and CMV-seronegative. DNA for the CDR3: TGTGCCAGCTCACCGACAGGGCCCAGCCCCGGAAACACCATATATTTT. It codes for CASSPTGPSPGNTIYF.